A selection of T cell receptor beta chains follows, all from one sample in a study of T-cell reconstitution after alpha-beta-depleted transplantation in children. TCRdb used MiXCR to reprocess the PCR reads, holding one entry per CDR3 protein. The sample has 800,000 to 1,000,000 distinct CDR3 sequences, roughly 31% seen once. Material: PBMCs, mostly from graft donor cells, obtained 360 days after TCRalphabeta/CD19-depleted stem cell transplant. The source of these receptors is a boy under two years old who had a stem cell transplant for SCID, so the T cells may come from the graft donor. Each CDR3 is given with its conserved first and last residue. D genes are given only for firm matches. Clone size is shown for a subset of rows, as once, few, many or a class of expanded clone.

j_call | clone_size | v_call | d_call | cdr3_nt | cdr3_aa
TRBJ2-7 | . | TRBV30 | . | TGTGCCTGGAGTGTACAAGAGGGGGCCTACGAGCAGTACTTC | CAWSVQEGAYEQYF
TRBJ1-1 | few | TRBV5-1 | . | TGCGCCAGCAGGGAACACCCGATGAACACTGAAGCTTTCTTT | CASREHPMNTEAFF
TRBJ2-1 | . | TRBV5-5 | TRBD2 | TGTGCCAGCAGCACGGGACTAGGAGTCCTCAATGAGCAGTTCTTC | CASSTGLGVLNEQFF
TRBJ1-5 | . | TRBV6-5 | . | TGTGCCAGCAGTTACTCAGGACAGTTGCCCCAGCATTTT | CASSYSGQLPQHF
TRBJ1-1 | few | TRBV29-1 | . | TGCAGCGTTGAAGGGGTCGCGGGGAGCCGGAACACTGAAGCTTTCTTT | CSVEGVAGSRNTEAFF
TRBJ2-4 | . | TRBV2 | . | TGTGCCAGCAAACGGGGGCAGGGGTTAGCCAAAAACATTCAGTACTTC | CASKRGQGLAKNIQYF
TRBJ1-5 | few | TRBV24-1 | . | TGTGCCACCAGTGGATCGATTAGCAATCAGCCCCAGCATTTT | CATSGSISNQPQHF
TRBJ1-4 | . | TRBV5-6 | . | TGTGCCAGCAGCCCGGACTTCTTTAATGAAAAACTGTTTTTT | CASSPDFFNEKLFF
TRBJ1-4 | few | TRBV4-1 | TRBD1 | TGCGCCAGCAGCCAAGTCGGGACAGTTAATGAAAAACTGTTTTTT | CASSQVGTVNEKLFF
TRBJ2-7 | . | TRBV5-1 | . | TGCGCCAGCAGTTATGTAAAAGGGAGCTCCTACGAGCAGTACTTC | CASSYVKGSSYEQYF
TRBJ1-5 | once | TRBV12-3/TRBV12-4 | . | TGTGCCAGCAGTTTATCCGAGCCCCAGCATTTT | CASSLSEPQHF
TRBJ2-3 | . | TRBV4-1 | TRBD1 | TGCGCCAGCAGCCAAGAGGGACAGGGAATTTTTGGTACAGATACGCAGTATTTT | CASSQEGQGIFGTDTQYF
TRBJ1-2 | . | TRBV13 | . | TGTGCCAGCAGCTTACAGGGACGCAACTATGGCTACACCTTC | CASSLQGRNYGYTF
TRBJ2-2 | . | TRBV6-1 | . | TGTGCCAGCAGGAAAGAAGTCAGGGGAGGGGGGGAGCTGTTTTTT | CASRKEVRGGGELFF
TRBJ2-1 | . | TRBV4-3 | . | TGCGCCAGCAGCCAAGATACCCTACTACAGGGTCCAGATAACAATGAGCAGTTCTTC | CASSQDTLLQGPDNNEQFF
TRBJ2-3 | . | TRBV5-6 | . | TGTGCCAGCAGCTACCCGGGGGGCCACCTTGAGGCAGATACGCAGTATTTT | CASSYPGGHLEADTQYF
TRBJ1-2 | . | TRBV15 | . | TGTGCCACCAGCAGGGAGGGCAGTCTCTATGGCTACACCTTC | CATSREGSLYGYTF
TRBJ2-3 | few | TRBV7-2 | . | TGTGCCAGCAGCTTAGGAGGTTGGGTGACAGATACGCAGTATTTT | CASSLGGWVTDTQYF
TRBJ2-4 | once | TRBV7-9 | . | TGTGCCAGCACTTCGGGTTGGGTGCCGGACTTC | CASTSGWVPDF
TRBJ1-5 | . | TRBV6-5 | TRBD1 | TGTGCCAGCAGTTCCCATGGGGACAGAAAACAGCCCCAGCATTTT | CASSSHGDRKQPQHF
TRBJ1-1 | few | TRBV12-3/TRBV12-4 | TRBD1 | TGTGCCAGCAGTTTGAGGGGGCTTCTTCCAAGCGCTTTCTTT | CASSLRGLLPSAFF
TRBJ2-2 | few | TRBV20-1 | . | TGCAGTGCTAAAATGGGGGGGCACACCGGGGAGCTGTTTTTT | CSAKMGGHTGELFF
TRBJ2-3 | few | TRBV5-1 | . | TGCGCCAGCAGCAAACTTGACAGCACAGATACGCAGTATTTT | CASSKLDSTDTQYF
TRBJ2-2 | . | TRBV5-1 | . | TGCGCCAGCAGCTTGGCCGGGCGGGGACTCACCGGGGAGCTGTTTTTT | CASSLAGRGLTGELFF
TRBJ2-1 | . | TRBV7-8 | TRBD2 | TGTGCCAGCAGGCGGGGACTAGCGGAATACAATGAGCAGTTCTTC | CASRRGLAEYNEQFF
TRBJ2-3 | . | TRBV18 | TRBD2 | TGTGCCAGCTCACCCCGACTAGCGGGGGCGCTAACTAGCACAGATACGCAGTATTTT | CASSPRLAGALTSTDTQYF
TRBJ1-5 | . | TRBV4-1 | TRBD1 | TGCGCCAGCAGCCATGGGACAGGGGCCAATCAGCCCCAGCATTTT | CASSHGTGANQPQHF
TRBJ2-5 | many | TRBV6-5 | TRBD1 | TGTGCCAGCAGCGCCACAGGGGCCCAAGAGACCCAGTACTTC | CASSATGAQETQYF
TRBJ2-2 | . | TRBV12-3/TRBV12-4 | . | TGTGCCACCCGGCTCACCGGGGAGCTGTTTTTT | CATRLTGELFF
TRBJ1-5 | few | TRBV20-1 | TRBD1 | TGCAGTGCTAGGTGGGACAGGGGGTACCAGCCCCAGCATTTT | CSARWDRGYQPQHF
TRBJ2-5 | many | TRBV12-3/TRBV12-4 | TRBD1 | TGTGCCAGCAGAGACAGGGGCGAGACCCAGTACTTC | CASRDRGETQYF
TRBJ2-1 | . | TRBV20-1 | . | TGCTGTGCAATGGGGATAGATGGAGGCCTCTCCTACAATGAGCAGTTCTTC | CCAMGIDGGLSYNEQFF
TRBJ1-1 | few | TRBV5-5 | . | TGTGCCAGCAGCTTCCTGCCGGTCGGAGGGGCGACTGAAGCTTTCTTT | CASSFLPVGGATEAFF
TRBJ2-3 | . | TRBV4-2 | . | TGTGCCAGCAGCCAAGTCGACGGGCTCCCCTCCACAGATACGCAGTATTTT | CASSQVDGLPSTDTQYF
TRBJ1-2 | . | TRBV9 | . | TGTGCCAGCAGCCAAGCCGGGGCACAGAACTATGGCTACACCTTC | CASSQAGAQNYGYTF
TRBJ1-3 | once | TRBV7-9 | . | TGTGCCAGCAGCTCCCTCAGGGGCCCTGGAAACACCATATATTTT | CASSSLRGPGNTIYF
TRBJ2-5 | . | TRBV21-1 | . | TGTGCCAGCAGCAGGGACGAGGACTCCAGGGCCGTCCACGGAGAGACCCAGTACTTC | CASSRDEDSRAVHGETQYF
TRBJ2-3 | few | TRBV6-2/TRBV6-3 | TRBD2 | TGTGCCAGCAGTTACTCGAAGCGGGGTACAGATACGCAGTATTTT | CASSYSKRGTDTQYF
TRBJ2-7 | few | TRBV7-2 | . | TGTGCCAGCAGCCCCGAGGGGGGGAGCTGGCCGTACGAGCAGTACTTC | CASSPEGGSWPYEQYF
TRBJ2-1 | . | TRBV20-1 | . | TGCAGTGCTAGAGTGTTAGTCCGGGTTGCCTCCTACAATGAGCAGTTCTTC | CSARVLVRVASYNEQFF
TRBJ1-2 | . | TRBV20-1 | TRBD1 | TGCAGTGCCCTTCCGACAGGGGGCTATGGCTACACCTTC | CSALPTGGYGYTF
TRBJ2-7 | . | TRBV5-1 | . | TGCGCCAGCAGCTTGGTCTCCGGGACAACGTTTAACGAGCAGTACTTC | CASSLVSGTTFNEQYF
TRBJ2-1 | few | TRBV6-5 | . | TGTGCCAGCAGTTACTCGAAGAACCAGGGAGCCAATGAGCAGTTCTTC | CASSYSKNQGANEQFF
TRBJ2-1 | . | TRBV24-1 | . | TGTGCCACCAGTGATTCGGGCAGGGTTACAAATGAGCAGTTCTTC | CATSDSGRVTNEQFF
TRBJ2-3 | . | TRBV10-3 | . | TGTGCCATTAATTATGACGGCGCTAGCACAGATACGCAGTATTTT | CAINYDGASTDTQYF
TRBJ2-7 | few | TRBV10-3 | . | TGTGCCATCAGTGCCAACTCCTACGAGCAGTACTTC | CAISANSYEQYF
TRBJ2-2 | few | TRBV12-3/TRBV12-4 | . | TGTGCCAGCAGGGACCGGGGGTTATCGAACACCGGGGAGCTGTTTTTT | CASRDRGLSNTGELFF
TRBJ2-7 | few | TRBV20-1 | . | TGCAGTGCTAGACCCTCCCAGTCGATCTACGAGCAGTACTTC | CSARPSQSIYEQYF
TRBJ2-4 | once | TRBV7-2 | . | TGTGCCAGCAGTCTCCGGCGGTTTGGGGACATTCAGTACTTC | CASSLRRFGDIQYF
TRBJ2-6 | few | TRBV3-1 | . | TGTGCCAGCAGCCGAACCCCATTCGGGGCCAACGTCCTGACTTTC | CASSRTPFGANVLTF
TRBJ2-7 | . | TRBV2 | . | TGTGCCAGCAGTGATTTCACTGTCACCTACGAGCAGTACTTC | CASSDFTVTYEQYF
TRBJ1-2 | . | TRBV2 | . | TGTGCCAGCAGTGAGAATCCTGGGCAGGACATAAAGGGCTACACCTTC | CASSENPGQDIKGYTF
TRBJ2-7 | . | TRBV5-1 | . | TGCGCCAGCAGCGCGGTTGGGGGGAGGCTTAGCGACGAGCAGTACTTC | CASSAVGGRLSDEQYF
TRBJ2-1 | many | TRBV7-9 | TRBD2 | TGTGCCAGCAGCCACGGGACTAGCAAGTACAATGAGCAGTTCTTC | CASSHGTSKYNEQFF
TRBJ1-1 | . | TRBV29-1 | . | TGCAGCGTTGAAGGGCGATTCGGCACTGAAGCTTTCTTT | CSVEGRFGTEAFF
TRBJ1-4 | few | TRBV20-1 | . | TGCAGTGCTAGGCCCTCCTATAATGAAAAACTGTTTTTT | CSARPSYNEKLFF
TRBJ1-3 | . | TRBV11-2 | . | TGTGCCAGCAGCTTAGTACCCATCGGCGGGGGCTCTGGAAACACCATATATTTT | CASSLVPIGGGSGNTIYF
TRBJ2-3 | . | TRBV9 | TRBD2 | TGTGCCAGCAGCGTAGAGCGGGGGGGGCTGACAGATACGCAGTATTTT | CASSVERGGLTDTQYF